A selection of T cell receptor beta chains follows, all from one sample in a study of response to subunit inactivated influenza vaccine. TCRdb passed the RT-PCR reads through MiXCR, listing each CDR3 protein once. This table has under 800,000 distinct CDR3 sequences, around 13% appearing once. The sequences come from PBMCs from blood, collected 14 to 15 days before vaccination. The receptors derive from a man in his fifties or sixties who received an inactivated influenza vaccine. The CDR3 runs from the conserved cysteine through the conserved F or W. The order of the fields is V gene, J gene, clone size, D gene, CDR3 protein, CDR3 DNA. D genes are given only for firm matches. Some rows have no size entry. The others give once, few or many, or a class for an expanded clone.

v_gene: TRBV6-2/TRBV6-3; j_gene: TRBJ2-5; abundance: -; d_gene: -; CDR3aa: CASSQITRGGDKTQYF; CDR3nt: TGTGCCAGCAGTCAAATTACACGGGGAGGAGATAAGACCCAGTACTTC
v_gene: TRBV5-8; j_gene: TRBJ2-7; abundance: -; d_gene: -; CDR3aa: CASSLKGEYEQYF; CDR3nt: TGTGCCAGCAGCCTAAAGGGCGAGTACGAGCAGTACTTC
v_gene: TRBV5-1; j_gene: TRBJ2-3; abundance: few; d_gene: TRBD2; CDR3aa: CASSFGRESDTQYF; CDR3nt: TGCGCCAGCAGCTTCGGGCGGGAGTCAGATACGCAGTATTTT
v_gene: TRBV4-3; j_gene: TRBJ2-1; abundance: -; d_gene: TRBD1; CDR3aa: CASSQDLGTGANNEQFF; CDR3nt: TGCGCCAGCAGCCAAGATCTCGGGACAGGGGCCAACAATGAGCAGTTCTTC
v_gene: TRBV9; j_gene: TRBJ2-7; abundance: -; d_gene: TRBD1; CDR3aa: CASSGGQGSFYEQYF; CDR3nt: TGTGCCAGCAGCGGGGGACAGGGTTCTTTCTACGAGCAGTACTTC
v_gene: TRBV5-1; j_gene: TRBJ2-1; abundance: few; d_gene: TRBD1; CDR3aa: CASSIPGGNEQFF; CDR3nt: TGCGCCAGCAGCATCCCAGGGGGCAATGAGCAGTTCTTC
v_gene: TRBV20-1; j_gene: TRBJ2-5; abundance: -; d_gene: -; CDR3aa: CSARVAGRGETQYF; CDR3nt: TGCAGTGCTAGAGTTGCGGGCCGGGGGGAGACCCAGTACTTC
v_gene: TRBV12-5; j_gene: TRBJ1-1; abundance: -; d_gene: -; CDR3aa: CASGLGSAEAFF; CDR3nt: TGTGCTAGTGGTTTGGGGAGCGCTGAAGCTTTCTTT
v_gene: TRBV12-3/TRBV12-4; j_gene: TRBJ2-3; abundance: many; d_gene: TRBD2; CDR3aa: CASSPREGLSTDTQYF; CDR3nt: TGTGCCAGCAGTCCTAGGGAGGGGTTAAGCACAGATACGCAGTATTTT
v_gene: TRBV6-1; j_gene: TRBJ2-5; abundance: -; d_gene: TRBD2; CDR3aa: CASSGTRGLAGRETQYF; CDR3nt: TGTGCCAGCAGTGGCACTCGGGGACTAGCGGGGAGGGAGACCCAGTACTTC
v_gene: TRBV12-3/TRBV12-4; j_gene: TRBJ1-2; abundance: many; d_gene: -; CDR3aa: CASSSYRAGYTF; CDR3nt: TGTGCCAGCAGTTCCTACAGGGCTGGCTACACCTTC
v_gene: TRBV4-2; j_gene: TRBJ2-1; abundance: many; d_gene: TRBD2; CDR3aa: CASSQDSPAGLAGVSFFNEQFF; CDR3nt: TGTGCCAGCAGCCAAGATAGCCCCGCGGGACTAGCGGGAGTAAGCTTCTTCAATGAGCAGTTCTTC
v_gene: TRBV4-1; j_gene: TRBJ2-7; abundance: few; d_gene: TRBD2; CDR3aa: CASSQDPTSGGREQYF; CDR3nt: TGCGCCAGCAGCCAAGACCCGACTAGCGGGGGGCGAGAGCAGTACTTC
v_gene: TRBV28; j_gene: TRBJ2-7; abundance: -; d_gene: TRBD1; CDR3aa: CASSFDTGVSYEQYF; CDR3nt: TGTGCCAGCAGTTTCGATACAGGGGTTTCCTACGAGCAGTACTTC
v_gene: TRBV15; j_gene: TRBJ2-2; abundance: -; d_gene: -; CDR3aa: CATSRGNTNTGELFF; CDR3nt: TGTGCCACCAGCAGAGGGAATACGAACACCGGGGAGCTGTTTTTT
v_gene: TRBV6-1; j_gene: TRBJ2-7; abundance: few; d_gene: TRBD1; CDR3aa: CASSEEGAYSYEQYF; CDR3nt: TGTGCCAGCAGTGAAGAGGGGGCCTACTCCTACGAGCAGTACTTC